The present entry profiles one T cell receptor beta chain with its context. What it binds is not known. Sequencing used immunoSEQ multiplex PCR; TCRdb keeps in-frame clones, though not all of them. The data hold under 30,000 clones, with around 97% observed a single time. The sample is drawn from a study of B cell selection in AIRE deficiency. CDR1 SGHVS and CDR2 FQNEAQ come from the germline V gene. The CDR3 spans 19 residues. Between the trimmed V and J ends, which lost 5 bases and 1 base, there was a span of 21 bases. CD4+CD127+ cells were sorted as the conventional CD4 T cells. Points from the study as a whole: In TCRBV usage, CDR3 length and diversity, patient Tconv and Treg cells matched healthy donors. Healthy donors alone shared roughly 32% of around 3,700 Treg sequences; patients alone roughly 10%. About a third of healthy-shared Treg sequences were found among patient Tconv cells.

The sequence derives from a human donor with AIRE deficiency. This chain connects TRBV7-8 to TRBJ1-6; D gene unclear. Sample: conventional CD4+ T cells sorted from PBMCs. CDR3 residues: CASSTGRAVEWSYNSPLHF. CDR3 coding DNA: TGTGCCAGCAGCACCGGCCGGGCAGTCGAGTGGTCCTATAATTCACCCCTCCACTTT.